This T cell receptor beta chain originates from a study of T-cell memory formation after mild COVID-19. With regard to this clonotype: Its antigen is not known.

With 4 bases clipped from V and 6 bases from J, the junction kept 7 bases outside the gene matches. Germline lookup yields CDR1 SGDLS and CDR2 YYNGEE. This CDR3 is 14 amino acids long. TCRdb used MiXCR to reprocess the 5' RACE reads, holding one entry per CDR3 protein. Of more than 150,000 distinct CDR3 sequences listed, about 9.9% were seen once; the top ten hold approximately 3.8%. Study-level points and caveats: Balance between CD4 and CD8 was seen in clones contracting day 15 to 85, and a CD4+ lean was seen in later expanders.

The sequencing input was PBMCs or a T cell subset sorted from them (not recorded which). This receptor was obtained from a man aged 18 to 29 who had mild COVID-19 (a few samples of this study predate the infection). Cell type and time point are not known. This chain connects TRBV9 to TRBJ1-1; 9 nucleotides match TRBD1. CDR3 coding DNA: TGTGCCAGCAGCCCGGGACAGGGAGGCTCTGAAGCTTTCTTT. Amino acid sequence: CASSPGQGGSEAFF.